One and the same sample provided the 28 T cell receptor beta chains below, sequenced in a study of cytomegalovirus exposure and HLA in healthy donors. Both 60 Vbeta primers and 13 Jbeta primers went into the PCR. The table came from immunoSEQ multiplex PCR; TCRdb's copy has only in-frame clones and leaves some out. The top ten clones hold roughly 1.5% of a sample with tens of thousands of clones, over 80% of them seen once. The material sequenced was PBMCs. The receptors were sampled from a man under 40 in good health and CMV-seronegative.

The chain combines TRBV28 with TRBJ2-7; tentatively, D is TRBD1 (5 bases). The CDR3 is 13 amino acids. V was pared by 3 bases and J by 1 base, with 7 bases between. The germline gives CDR1 MDHEN, CDR2 SYDVKM. CDR3 bases: TGTGCCAGCAGTTTTGGGGCTTCCTACGAGCAGTACTTC. It is translated as CASSFGASYEQYF.

The chain recombines TRBV19 with TRBJ2-1; possibly TRBD2 for D (6 bases). Trimming left V 9 bases short and J 5 bases short, with 17 bases between. The CDR3 spans 14 residues. Germline V gene data show CDR1 as LNHDA and CDR2 as SQIVND (reference sequence). CDR3 DNA sequence: TGTGCCAGCAGCCGGAGGGGAGCGGACAATGAGCAGTTCTTC. Protein product: CASSRRGADNEQFF.

The chain joins TRBV19 to TRBJ2-7; possible D gene TRBD1, 6 bases. The CDR3 extends over 14 amino acids. Trimming pared 6 bases from V and 4 bases from J, leaving 16 bases between. In germline, CDR1 is LNHDA, CDR2 SQIVND (reference sequence). CDR3 in amino acids: CASRNPGQAYEQYF. CDR3 DNA sequence: TGTGCCAGTAGGAATCCGGGACAAGCATACGAGCAGTACTTC.

The chain employs TRBV30 and TRBJ1-1; 12 bases map to TRBD1. V shed 5 bases, J shed 6 bases, and the junction held 13 bases outside the gene matches. This CDR3 comprises 16 residues. The germline CDR1 and CDR2 sequences are GTSNPN and SVGIG (reference sequence). Here the CDR3 reads CAWSPGQGAGLAEAFF. The CDR3 region has the DNA TGTGCCTGGTCTCCGGGACAGGGGGCCGGTCTAGCTGAAGCTTTCTTT.

This chain joins TRBV6-5 and TRBJ2-1; possible D gene TRBD1, 5 bases. V was shortened by 7 bases and J by 6 bases, with 16 bases between the two germline ends. CDR3 length: 14 residues. CDR1 MNHEY and CDR2 SVGAGI come from the germline V gene. CDR3 in amino acids: CASKKGIIVNEQFF. In nucleotides, the CDR3 is TGTGCCAGCAAGAAGGGGATTATAGTCAATGAGCAGTTCTTC.

The gene calls are TRBV6-5 and TRBJ1-2, with a weak D call TRBD1 (6 bases). The V and J ends lost 4 bases and 7 bases respectively, with 13 bases between them. CDR3 length equals 13 residues. Germline assignment: CDR1 MNHEY and CDR2 SVGAGI. CDR3 residues: CASSSGALLGYTF. The DNA for the CDR3 is TGTGCCAGCAGTTCAGGGGCGCTTCTTGGCTACACCTTC.

J is TRBJ2-3 and V is TRBV6-6, with D perhaps TRBD1 (6 bases). Trimming stripped 4 bases from V and 7 bases from J, with 15 bases between. Germline V lookup: CDR1 MNHNY, CDR2 SVGAGI (reference sequence). The CDR3 consists of 14 residues. CDR3 coding DNA: TGTGCCAGCAGTTCCCCCCCGGGGACAAATACGCAGTATTTT. Translating it yields CASSSPPGTNTQYF.

The chain links TRBV2 to TRBJ2-3, with 13 bases that match TRBD2. The CDR3 runs 15 residues. The V gene's germline CDR1 is SNHLY and CDR2 FYNNEI. With 6 bases clipped from V and 6 bases from J, the junction kept 6 bases outside the gene matches. The CDR3, as DNA: TGTGCCAGCAGGCGGACTAGCGGGAGACCGGATACGCAGTATTTT. It specifies CASRRTSGRPDTQYF.

The chain couples TRBV11-3 to TRBJ2-1, with D perhaps TRBD2 (6 bases). Germline V gene data show CDR1 as SGHNT and CDR2 as YENEEA. With 2 bases removed from V and 8 bases from J, the gap between germline ends came to 16 bases. CDR3 length: 15 residues. The CDR3 reads CASSLKGLVTHEQFF. In DNA, the CDR3 is TGTGCCAGCAGCTTAAAGGGACTCGTCACCCATGAGCAGTTCTTC.

This clone has more than one count but fewer than ten. The CDR3 here is CATSRDSGGADTQYF. CDR3 sequence (DNA): TGTGCCACCAGCAGAGATAGCGGGGGGGCAGATACGCAGTATTTT. The rearrangement joins TRBV15 to TRBJ2-3; 11 bases fit TRBD2. The CDR3 spans 15 residues. Germline CDR1 LNHNV, CDR2 YYDKDF (reference sequence). The V segment lost 0 bases and the J segment 4 bases; nucleotides outside the gene matches: 0.

The V call is TRBV2, the J call TRBJ2-7, with 9 bases lining up with TRBD2. Unmatched junction bases numbered 5, after V lost 1 base and J lost 1 base. CDR3 length: 16 amino acids. The germline gives CDR1 SNHLY, CDR2 FYNNEI. The CDR3 reads CASSEGGSGRSYEQYF. CDR3 in DNA: TGTGCCAGCAGTGAAGGGGGAAGCGGGAGGTCCTACGAGCAGTACTTC. The full variable domain, its missing parts supplied by reference TRBV2 and TRBJ2-7, is EPEVTQTPSHQVTQMGQEVILRCVPISNHLYFYWYRQILGQKVEFLVSFYNNEISEKSEIFDDQFSVERPDGSNFTLKIRSTKLEDSAMYFCASSEGGSGRSYEQYFGPGTRLTVT.

The chain recombines TRBV18 with TRBJ1-2; D ambiguous. The ends were cut back, 3 bases at V and 2 bases at J, with 13 bases in the middle. This CDR3 comprises 15 residues. Looked up from germline, CDR1 is KGHSH and CDR2 is LQKENI. CDR3 DNA: TGTGCCAGCTCACCCCAAGGGAGGACGAACTATGGCTACACCTTC. Amino acid sequence: CASSPQGRTNYGYTF.

The chain recombines TRBV30 with TRBJ2-7; no definite D call. Trimming removed 1 base at V and 4 bases at J, with 14 bases between. CDR1 and CDR2 from the germline V gene are GTSNPN and SVGIG (reference sequence). The CDR3 length is 14 residues. CDR3 in amino acids: CAWSGMSALYEQYF. CDR3 nucleotide sequence: TGTGCCTGGAGTGGGATGTCAGCACTATACGAGCAGTACTTC.

The chain carries TRBV5-1 and TRBJ2-1, with 7 bases lining up with TRBD2. V lost 0 bases and J lost 0; bases outside the gene matches: 3. Germline V gene sequence: CDR1 SGHRS, CDR2 YFSETQ. The CDR3 totals 16 residues. The CDR3 DNA reads TGCGCCAGCAGCTTGGGCCGGACTAGCTCCTACAATGAGCAGTTCTTC. Its protein is CASSLGRTSSYNEQFF.

This clone was seen more than once but under ten times. V usage is TRBV5-6 and J usage is TRBJ2-5, with D perhaps TRBD2 (6 bases). V was trimmed by 1 base and J by 0 bases, leaving 10 bases between them. CDR1 is SGHDT, CDR2 YYEEEE, per germline. The CDR3 is 15 residues long. Here the CDR3 reads CASSLFLANQETQYF. CDR3 DNA sequence: TGTGCCAGCAGCTTGTTCCTAGCGAACCAAGAGACCCAGTACTTC.

The J gene is TRBJ1-3, the V gene TRBV4-2; maybe TRBD1 (6 bases). V lost 2 bases and J 2 bases, leaving 13 bases between the germline ends. The CDR3 loop spans 16 amino acids. In germline, CDR1 is LGHNA, CDR2 YNFKEQ. CDR3 sequence reads: CASSQFDRPPGNTIYF. CDR3 DNA: TGTGCCAGCAGCCAATTCGACAGGCCGCCTGGAAACACCATATATTTT.

The chain is built from TRBV11-2 and TRBJ2-7, with 7 bases that match TRBD1. V shed 5 bases, J shed 0 bases, and the junction held 7 bases outside the gene matches. The length of the CDR3 is 15 residues. Germline CDR1 and CDR2: SGHAT and FQNNGV. The CDR3 DNA follows: TGTGCCAGCAGCCCACGACAGGGAAGCTCCTACGAGCAGTACTTC. Protein: CASSPRQGSSYEQYF.

This sequence joins TRBV30 and TRBJ1-1; TRBD1 agrees at 8 bases. Germline values: CDR1 GTSNPN, CDR2 SVGIG (reference sequence). After removal of 5 bases from V and 3 bases from J, the junction contained 14 bases not matched to a gene. The CDR3 is made up of 16 amino acids. The CDR3 reads CAWGGRDRSVDTEAFF. The CDR3 nucleotides are TGTGCCTGGGGGGGGCGGGACAGGAGTGTGGACACTGAAGCTTTCTTT.

The chain carries TRBV28 and TRBJ1-2; no definite D call. In germline, CDR1 is MDHEN, CDR2 SYDVKM. CDR3 length: 14 amino acids. V gave up 5 bases and J gave up 1 base, with 11 bases separating them. The CDR3 reads CASSDQVINYGYTF. The CDR3 region has the DNA TGTGCCAGCAGTGATCAGGTGATTAACTATGGCTACACCTTC.

This chain joins TRBV6-5 and TRBJ2-2; 10 positions match TRBD1. The CDR3 is 15 amino acids. In germline, CDR1 is MNHEY, CDR2 SVGAGI. J was trimmed by 6 bases and V by 6 bases; bases with no gene match: 7. The CDR3 sequence: CASRRDRGISGELFF. CDR3 coding DNA: TGTGCCAGCAGGAGGGACAGGGGAATTTCCGGGGAGCTGTTTTTT.

V usage is TRBV13 and J usage is TRBJ1-6; TRBD1 agrees at 9 bases. The CDR3 runs to 18 residues. The germline V gene encodes CDR1 PRHDT and CDR2 FYEKMQ (reference sequence). Trimming took 0 bases from V and 8 from J; bases not matched to a gene: 11. The CDR3 region is CASSLGKWRQGEDSPLHF. The CDR3 nucleotides read TGTGCCAGCAGCTTAGGCAAATGGAGACAGGGGGAAGATTCACCCCTCCACTTT.

This clone was seen more than once but under ten times. This chain connects TRBV27 to TRBJ2-2; TRBD2 might be the D (6 bases). CDR1 and CDR2 from the germline V gene are MNHEY and SMNVEV (reference sequence). This CDR3 has 14 residues. V was clipped by 6 bases and J by 4 bases, with 12 bases between them. CDR3 DNA: TGTGCCAGCAGCTCGAGCGGGCTCACCGGGGAGCTGTTTTTT. It codes for CASSSSGLTGELFF.

The J gene is TRBJ1-2, the V gene TRBV9, with 11 positions matching TRBD1. Per the germline V gene, CDR1 is SGDLS and CDR2 is YYNGEE. V lost 3 bases, J lost 8 bases, and 6 bases stayed unmatched. The CDR3 is 14 residues long. The CDR3 region has the DNA TGTGCCAGCAGCGCGGACAGGGGGCAGAGGGGCTACACCTTC. It yields the protein CASSADRGQRGYTF.

V is TRBV5-4 and J is TRBJ2-2, with 8 bases fitting TRBD1. The CDR3 covers 16 residues. Germline trimming cut 0 bases from V and 0 bases from J; bases unmatched to any gene: 1. CDR1 is SGHNT and CDR2 is YYREEE in the germline V gene (reference sequence). The CDR3 is CASSLGTGSNTGELFF. DNA of the CDR3: TGTGCCAGCAGCTTGGGGACAGGGTCGAACACCGGGGAGCTGTTTTTT.

This clone is a singleton in its sample. The rearrangement uses TRBV20-1 and TRBJ2-1; D gene ambiguous. There are 10 residues in the CDR3. V dropped 7 bases and J dropped 8 bases, with 9 bases sitting between them. Germline V gives CDR1 DFQATT, CDR2 SNEGSKA (reference sequence). The CDR3 is CSGAFYEQFF. The CDR3 DNA follows: TGCAGTGGCGCGTTCTATGAGCAGTTCTTC.

The chain links TRBV28 to TRBJ2-2, with TRBD2 identical over 10 bases. Germline-derived CDR1 and CDR2 are MDHEN and SYDVKM. V dropped 2 bases and J dropped 4; count of bases not matched to a gene: 7. This CDR3 is 17 amino acids long. DNA for the CDR3: TGTGCCAGCAGTTTACAAGCGGGGGGGCGGGTCACCGGGGAGCTGTTTTTT. The encoded protein is CASSLQAGGRVTGELFF.

The chain has TRBV29-1 and TRBJ2-2; no firm D call. Germline loops: CDR1 SQVTM, CDR2 ANQGSEA. Trimming stripped 7 bases from V and 3 bases from J, with 18 bases between. This CDR3 is 15 amino acids long. CDR3 bases: TGCAGCGCTATCGGTCCCGGGTGGGACACCGGGGAGCTGTTTTTT. This gives the protein CSAIGPGWDTGELFF.

In the case of this clone: At one end, the junction sequence differs from germline, possibly due to a read error. The chain employs TRBV6-1 and TRBJ2-7; D is unclear. This CDR3 contains 8 residues. Germline V gene sequence: CDR1 MNHNS, CDR2 SASEGT. CDR3 loop: CASSESDF. The CDR3 DNA is TGTGCCAGCAGTGAGAGCGACTTC.